This T cell receptor beta chain was captured in a study of human T cells and chemical hapten exposure. For the study at large: Upper-back patch tests with 0.01% DPC were read at 6 days. Study-level findings and limits: Significantly more large CDR3 similarity clusters arose among expanded TCRs than among controls.

With regard to this clonotype: Its antigen remains unknown.

A single record per CDR3 protein comes from TCRdb applying MiXCR to the RACE reads. The table has about 34,000 distinct CDR3 sequences, roughly 6.4% seen once. CDR1 is SGDLS, CDR2 YYNGEE, per germline. V lost 3 bases to trimming and J lost 4 bases, with 13 bases between them. The CDR3 has 15 amino acids. The time point denotes: patch test 1, 2 weeks after DPC sensitization. The treatment here: therapeutic diphenylcyclopropenone sensitization with weekly scalp DPC. Blood, whole and unfractionated, served as the source for total RNA extraction. The material was whole blood, obtained in connection with sensitization to the hapten diphenylcyclopropenone (DPC). The clonotype comes from a woman in her 30s with alopecia areata. Some clones in this sample may be carry-over from other donors' samples. V gene TRBV9 combines with J gene TRBJ2-2; tentatively, D is TRBD1 or TRBD2 (5 bases each). CDR3 amino acids: CASSETGTATGELFF. The CDR3 DNA reads as TGTGCCAGCAGCGAGACCGGGACCGCCACCGGGGAGCTGTTTTTT.